Listed below are T cell receptor beta chains from one sample, sequenced in a study of blood T cell repertoires in COVID-19. The table came from immunoSEQ multiplex PCR; TCRdb's copy has only in-frame clones and leaves some out. The sample yields 150,000 to 200,000 clones, 75% to 85% seen once. Material for sequencing was PBMCs or T cells enriched from blood (not recorded which). These receptors came from a woman aged 55-75 years who had recovered from COVID-19. CDR3s leave out the opening cysteine and the closing phenylalanine or tryptophan. A D gene is named only where the DNA matches it firmly.

V	D	J	CDR3
TRBV12-3/TRBV12-4	.	TRBJ1-2	ASSFSANYGYT
TRBV5-4	.	TRBJ2-7	ASSLGQYEQY
TRBV7-2	.	TRBJ2-7	ASRLPPLEQY
TRBV5-3	TRBD2	TRBJ2-5	ARSFATLASGGGTQY
TRBV24-1	.	TRBJ2-5	ATSYRYQETQY
TRBV5-6	TRBD2	TRBJ2-5	ASSLVLAGVIETQY
TRBV5-6	.	TRBJ2-1	ASSLGGLPYNEQF
TRBV7-9	TRBD1	TRBJ1-2	ASSLGDRGRRYGYT
TRBV7-9	.	TRBJ2-5	ASSANRAGGETQY
TRBV6-6	.	TRBJ1-4	ASSYLRGEKLF
TRBV27	TRBD1	TRBJ1-2	ASRGQAANYGYT
TRBV6-1	TRBD1	TRBJ1-2	ASSERDRVGYT
TRBV29-1	.	TRBJ2-3	TPIKSLPKRASTDTQY
TRBV3-1/TRBV3-2	TRBD2	TRBJ2-1	ASSQTATGGGAHEQF
TRBV5-1	TRBD1	TRBJ1-4	ASSETGGQKLF
TRBV2	TRBD1	TRBJ2-3	ASSRQPATGSTDTQY
TRBV4-1	TRBD1	TRBJ2-2	ASSQKPQGAGELF
TRBV3-1/TRBV3-2	TRBD2	TRBJ2-3	ASSGLAGGTDTQY
TRBV27	TRBD1	TRBJ1-1	ASSFGQGAVTEAF
TRBV3-1/TRBV3-2	TRBD1	TRBJ2-5	ASSQDTGTGKQTQY
TRBV12-1	.	TRBJ1-4	ASSCWDRLSTNEKLF
TRBV7-7	.	TRBJ2-5	ASSFARGARETQY
TRBV14	.	TRBJ1-1	ASSLYMNTEAF
TRBV19	TRBD1	TRBJ1-2	ASRDPGQGAGYGYT
TRBV7-6	TRBD1	TRBJ1-3	ASSWDSGNTIY
TRBV2	.	TRBJ1-4	ASSEEEGPGKGLF
TRBV19	TRBD1	TRBJ1-2	ASSATGGQGDGYT
TRBV2	TRBD2	TRBJ2-3	ASRGGTQSTDTQY
TRBV12-3/TRBV12-4	.	TRBJ2-1	ASSFQGLNEQF
TRBV11-2	TRBD1	TRBJ1-3	ASSADRGNTIY
TRBV5-4	TRBD1	TRBJ2-7	ASSPGTGLYEQY
TRBV19	.	TRBJ1-5	ASKWRELNQPQH
TRBV6-5	.	TRBJ2-1	ASSPTPRGNEQF
TRBV27	.	TRBJ2-4	ASSFWAGQQNIQY
TRBV7-2	TRBD2	TRBJ2-3	ASSLGLADADTQY
TRBV24-1	.	TRBJ1-2	ATRGGYGYT
TRBV11-2	.	TRBJ2-2	ASSLVLGPGGELF
TRBV13	TRBD2	TRBJ2-1	ASSNRGGFYNEQF
TRBV5-1	TRBD1	TRBJ1-1	ASSYGTVNTEAF
TRBV7-3	.	TRBJ2-1	ASSAGSAGNHNEQF
TRBV2	TRBD1	TRBJ1-2	ASRHSGGRGASYYGYT
TRBV6-5	TRBD1	TRBJ1-1	ASSTGGAGDTEAF
TRBV27	TRBD2	TRBJ2-1	ASRLSGGFYNEQF
TRBV4-1	.	TRBJ2-2	ASSQARQGGTGELF
TRBV6-5	.	TRBJ1-3	ASSYGVGARNTIY
TRBV11-2	.	TRBJ2-5	ASSLPVQQETQY
TRBV7-8	.	TRBJ2-1	ASSRHTGNNEQF
TRBV25-1	TRBD1	TRBJ1-1	ASSAGTGGFSSEAF
TRBV18	.	TRBJ1-4	ASSPGGATNEKLF
TRBV18	.	TRBJ2-2	ASSRRDTGELF
TRBV5-4	TRBD2	TRBJ2-7	ASSASSGGADGQY
TRBV30	.	TRBJ2-1	AWSVWPGASYNEQF
TRBV5-6	TRBD2	TRBJ2-5	ASSGSSGGSQETQY
TRBV5-1	TRBD2	TRBJ2-1	ASSLRASGYNEQF